The clone carrying this T cell receptor beta chain was seen a few times. The antigen remains undetermined. The data are from a study of T cells in Graves' hyperthyroidism and ophthalmopathy. Study-level findings and limits: Peripheral blood also featured most of the thyroid clonotypes expanded above 0.001. A model built on 13 V-J features separated ophthalmopathy from stable hyperthyroidism.

Diagnosis relied on clinical symptoms, serum thyroxine and TRAb, thyroid ultrasound and orbital computed tomography. The CDR3 loop spans 12 amino acids. Germline lookup yields CDR1 LNHDA and CDR2 SQIVND (reference sequence). Deletions cut 8 bases from V and 2 bases from J, with 9 bases between. Using RNA transcripts as the source, TCR beta CDR3 regions were amplified. HTBI primers were employed in a first-round RT-PCR of the TCR CDR3. TCRdb re-analysed the multiplex PCR reads in MiXCR, keeping a single row per CDR3 protein. The sample records fewer than 450,000 distinct CDR3 sequences, approximately 18% being singletons.

The sequencing sample was made of blood. This chain uses TRBV19 with TRBJ1-2; D is uncertain. This receptor was obtained from a woman in her thirties with Graves' hyperthyroidism that later progressed to Graves' ophthalmopathy. CDR3 coding DNA: TGTGCCAGTTTGAAAGTAAACTATGGCTACACCTTC. As protein: CASLKVNYGYTF.